This TCR beta chain was profiled in a study of CD8 T cells in Susac syndrome. Study-wide results and limits: As the study acknowledged, the number of individuals who were part of its TCR sequencing and HLA analysis was relatively small.

Worth noting for this clonotype: Its antigen is unknown.

This CDR3 comprises 14 residues. The germline gives CDR1 DFQATT, CDR2 SNEGSKA (reference sequence). V trimming: 1 base; J trimming: 2 bases; junction bases outside the gene matches: 5. After extraction with the RNeasy kit, about 0.5 to 1 ug of the RNA was reverse transcribed using random hexamers. TCRdb re-called the immunoSEQ multiplex PCR reads through MiXCR, storing one row per CDR3 protein. In the table there are tens of thousands of distinct CDR3 sequences, 85% to 95% of which are singletons. Specimen: CD8+ T cells from PBMCs. The sequence was collected from a human donor with multiple sclerosis. The chain joins TRBV20-1 to TRBJ2-7; 7 bases agree with TRBD1. This chain's CDR3 is CSARGTGDTYEQYF. CDR3 sequence (DNA): TGCAGTGCTAGAGGGACAGGCGACACCTACGAGCAGTACTTC.